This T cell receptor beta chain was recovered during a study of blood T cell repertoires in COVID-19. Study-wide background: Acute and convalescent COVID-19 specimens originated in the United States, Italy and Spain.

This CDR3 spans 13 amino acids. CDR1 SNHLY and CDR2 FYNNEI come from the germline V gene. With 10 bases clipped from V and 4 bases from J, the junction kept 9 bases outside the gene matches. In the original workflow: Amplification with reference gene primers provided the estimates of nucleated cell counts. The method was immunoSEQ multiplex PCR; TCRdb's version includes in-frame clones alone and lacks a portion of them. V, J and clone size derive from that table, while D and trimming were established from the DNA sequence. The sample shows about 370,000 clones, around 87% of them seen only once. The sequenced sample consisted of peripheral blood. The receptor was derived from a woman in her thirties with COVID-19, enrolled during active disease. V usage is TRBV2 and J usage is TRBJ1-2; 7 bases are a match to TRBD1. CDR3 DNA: TGTGCCAAAAACCGACAGGGTGGCTATGGCTACACCTTC. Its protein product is CAKNRQGGYGYTF.